This T cell receptor (beta chain) was captured in a study of cytomegalovirus exposure and HLA in healthy donors. The CDR3 totals 14 residues. V was clipped by 5 bases and J by 11 bases, with 21 bases between them. CDR1 is SGHNT and CDR2 is YENEEA in the germline V gene. Both 60 Vbeta primers and 13 Jbeta primers went into the PCR. Using immunoSEQ multiplex PCR, the repertoire was profiled, and TCRdb retains in-frame clones only, with some absent. The profile shows more than 130,000 clones, around 80% of them singletons. This clone occurred once. This receptor was obtained from a man in his forties or fifties in good health and CMV-seropositive. Sequencing input: PBMCs. V usage is TRBV11-3 and J usage is TRBJ1-2; D unresolved. In DNA form, the CDR3 reads TGTGCCAGCAGCCAAGGGAGGGCGAACCCTTCTTACACCTTC. As protein: CASSQGRANPSYTF.